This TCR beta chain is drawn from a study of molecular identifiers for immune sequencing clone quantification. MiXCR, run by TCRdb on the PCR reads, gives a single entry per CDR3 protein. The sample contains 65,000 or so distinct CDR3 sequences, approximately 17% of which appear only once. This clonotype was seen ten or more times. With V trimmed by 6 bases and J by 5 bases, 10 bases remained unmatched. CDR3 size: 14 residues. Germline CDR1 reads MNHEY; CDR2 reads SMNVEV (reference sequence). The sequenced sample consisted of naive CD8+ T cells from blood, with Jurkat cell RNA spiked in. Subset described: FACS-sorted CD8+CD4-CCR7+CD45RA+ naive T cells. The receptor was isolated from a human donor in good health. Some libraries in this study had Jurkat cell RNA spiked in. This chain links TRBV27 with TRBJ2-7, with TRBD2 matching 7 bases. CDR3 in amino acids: CASSPGAGVNEQYF. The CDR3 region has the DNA TGTGCCAGCAGCCCCGGGGCGGGGGTCAACGAGCAGTACTTC.